Sequencing of this T cell receptor (beta chain) was carried out in a study of OX40 agonist ivuxolimab in advanced cancers. Study-wide results and limits: Low clonal expansion, among the lowest seen, marked partial responders at 0.1-3.0 mg/kg. Nonresponders, in some cases, also had low normalized T-cell clonal expansion. Expanded peripheral T cells had an undetermined antigen specificity.

Here immunoSEQ multiplex PCR was the method, and the copy in TCRdb shows in-frame clones only, minus some. This table has more than 100,000 clones, 75% to 90% appearing once. The V segment lost 1 base and the J segment 7 bases; nucleotides outside the gene matches: 13. Germline lookup yields CDR1 SGHDT and CDR2 YYEEEE. The CDR3 covers 18 residues. Comments on this clone: The antigen is unknown.

This chain uses TRBV5-6 with TRBJ1-4; TRBD1 aligns across 10 bases. The sequence was obtained from an adult with an advanced solid tumor such as melanoma, head and neck, liver or kidney cancer. Sequences were derived from CD4+ or CD8+ T cells sorted from blood, sampled in a trial of the OX40 agonist ivuxolimab. Here the CDR3 DNA reads TGTGCCAGCAGCTTGCTAGGGACAGGGGATCTTCGGGGTGAAAAACTGTTTTTT. It translates to CASSLLGTGDLRGEKLFF.